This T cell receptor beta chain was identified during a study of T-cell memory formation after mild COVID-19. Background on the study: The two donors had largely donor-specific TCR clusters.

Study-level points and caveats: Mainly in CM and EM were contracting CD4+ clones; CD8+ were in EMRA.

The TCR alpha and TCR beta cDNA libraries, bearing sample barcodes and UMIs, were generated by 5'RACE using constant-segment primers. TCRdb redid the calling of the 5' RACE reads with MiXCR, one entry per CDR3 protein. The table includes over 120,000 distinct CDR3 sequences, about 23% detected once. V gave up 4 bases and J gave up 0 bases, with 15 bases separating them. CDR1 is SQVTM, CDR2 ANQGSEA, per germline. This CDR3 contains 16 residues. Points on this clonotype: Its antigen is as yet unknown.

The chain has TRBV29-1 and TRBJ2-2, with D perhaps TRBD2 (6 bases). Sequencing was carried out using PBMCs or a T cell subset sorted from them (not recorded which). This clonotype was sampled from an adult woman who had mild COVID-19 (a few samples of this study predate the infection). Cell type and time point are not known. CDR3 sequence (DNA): TGCAGCGTTGCCCGGCGGGGAGATTCGAACACCGGGGAGCTGTTTTTT. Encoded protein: CSVARRGDSNTGELFF.